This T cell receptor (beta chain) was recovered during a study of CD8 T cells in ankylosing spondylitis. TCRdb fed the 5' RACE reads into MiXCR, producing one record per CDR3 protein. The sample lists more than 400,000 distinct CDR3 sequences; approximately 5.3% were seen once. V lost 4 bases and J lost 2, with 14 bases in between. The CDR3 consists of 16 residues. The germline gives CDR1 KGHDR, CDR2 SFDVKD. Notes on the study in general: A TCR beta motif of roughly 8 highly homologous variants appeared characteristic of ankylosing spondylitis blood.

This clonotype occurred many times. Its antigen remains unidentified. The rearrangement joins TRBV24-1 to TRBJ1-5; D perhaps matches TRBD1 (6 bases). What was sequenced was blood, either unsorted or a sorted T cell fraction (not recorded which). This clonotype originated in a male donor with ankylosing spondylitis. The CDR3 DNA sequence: TGTGCCACCAGTGACCCCAGGGGAGGCGGCAATCAGCCCCAGCATTTT. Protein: CATSDPRGGGNQPQHF.